Listed below are T cell receptor beta chains from one sample, sequenced in a study of molecular identifiers for immune sequencing clone quantification. TCRdb reprocessed the PCR reads with MiXCR, giving one entry per CDR3 protein. The table includes about half a million distinct CDR3 sequences, about 20% detected once. Sequencing used naive CD8+ T cells from blood, with Jurkat cell RNA spiked in. The receptors here all came from a human donor in good health. Some libraries in this study had Jurkat cell RNA spiked in. Both conserved end residues are part of each CDR3. Each record gives: D gene, J gene, clone size, V gene, CDR3 length, CDR3 DNA, CDR3 protein. A D gene is named only where the DNA matches it firmly. Clone size is not always given. Where it is, it says once, few, many or a class for expanded clones.

TRBD2	TRBJ2-7	many	TRBV4-3	17	TGCGCCAGCAGCCAAGATCGGCTAGCGGGAGGCTCGTACGAGCAGTACTTC	CASSQDRLAGGSYEQYF
.	TRBJ2-3	many	TRBV2	15	TGTGCCAGCAGTGAAGACGGCAGCCCCACAGATACGCAGTATTTT	CASSEDGSPTDTQYF
.	TRBJ1-5	few	TRBV24-1	14	TGTGCCACCAGTGATTTTTCCAGCAATCAGCCCCAGCATTTT	CATSDFSSNQPQHF
TRBD1	TRBJ2-3	.	TRBV5-1	15	TGCGCCAGCGGCGTGGGACAGGGGGCCCCAGATACGCAGTATTTT	CASGVGQGAPDTQYF
TRBD1	TRBJ2-7	few	TRBV4-1	15	TGCGCCAGCAGCCAGGGGACAGGGGGTGTTTACGAGCAGTACTTC	CASSQGTGGVYEQYF
TRBD2	TRBJ2-3	.	TRBV15	16	TGTGCCACCAGCAGTGAAGGTAGCGGGAGCCCAGATACGCAGTATTTT	CATSSEGSGSPDTQYF
.	TRBJ1-2	once	TRBV27	14	TGTGCCAGCAGTCTTTTTCCAGAGCCAAATGGCTACACCTTC	CASSLFPEPNGYTF
TRBD1	TRBJ2-5	few	TRBV12-3/TRBV12-4	15	TGTGCCAGCAGTTTAGGCGGACAGGGTATGGAGACCCAGTACTTC	CASSLGGQGMETQYF
.	TRBJ2-7	once	TRBV19	13	TGTGCCAGTAGTATCCGACGTTTTCGGGAGCAGTACTTC	CASSIRRFREQYF
TRBD2	TRBJ2-7	many	TRBV4-2	15	TGTGCCAGCAGCCTCTCCCTAGCGGCCTACTACGAGCAGTACTTC	CASSLSLAAYYEQYF
.	TRBJ2-7	.	TRBV20-1	13	TGCAGTGCTGTTGATCAGGACCCCTTGGAGCAGTACTTC	CSAVDQDPLEQYF
.	TRBJ2-3	many	TRBV28	13	TGTGCCAGCAGTGACAAACCCGGAGATACGCAGTATTTT	CASSDKPGDTQYF
.	TRBJ2-5	few	TRBV7-3	15	TGTGCCAGCAGCTGGGGTGGAGGGAGACAAGAGACCCAGTACTTC	CASSWGGGRQETQYF
.	TRBJ2-1	many	TRBV19	13	TGTGCCAGTCATCTGGCAGGGAGCAATGAGCAGTTCTTC	CASHLAGSNEQFF
.	TRBJ2-1	.	TRBV7-9	14	TGTGCCAGCAGCTCCCTTACTTCCTACAATGAGCAGTTCTTC	CASSSLTSYNEQFF
TRBD2	TRBJ2-1	few	TRBV9	15	TGTGCCAGCAGCGCAGTAGCGGGACCCCACAGTGAGCAGTTCTTC	CASSAVAGPHSEQFF
.	TRBJ2-7	many	TRBV3-1	13	TGTGCCAGCAGCCAAGGGGGAGCCTACGAGCAGTACTTC	CASSQGGAYEQYF
.	TRBJ2-3	.	TRBV25-1	13	TGTGCCAGCAGTGAAGGGTTCACAGATACGCAGTATTTT	CASSEGFTDTQYF
TRBD1	TRBJ2-1	.	TRBV7-9	15	TGTGCCAGCAGCCGTTTGACAGGGGCATACAATGAGCAGTTCTTC	CASSRLTGAYNEQFF
.	TRBJ2-2	many	TRBV7-2	15	TGTGCCAGCAGCCATACAAGTATGAACACCGGGGAGCTGTTTTTT	CASSHTSMNTGELFF
.	TRBJ2-2	few	TRBV30	12	TGTGCCTGCGGGGGGAACACCGGGGAGCTGTTTTTT	CACGGNTGELFF
.	TRBJ2-7	many	TRBV20-1	14	TGCAGTGCTCTAAGGGACGGTAGCTCCTACGAGCAGTACTTC	CSALRDGSSYEQYF
.	TRBJ1-1	many	TRBV7-9	11	TGTGCCAGCAGCCGCGCAAAAGAAGCTTTCTTT	CASSRAKEAFF
TRBD2	TRBJ2-2	.	TRBV28	17	TGTGCCAGCAGTGTGAGACTAGCGGGGTTGAACACCGGGGAGCTGTTTTTT	CASSVRLAGLNTGELFF
TRBD1	TRBJ1-1	.	TRBV12-3/TRBV12-4	15	TGTGCCAGCAGGGGCCCGGGACAGAAGAACACTGAAGCTTTCTTT	CASRGPGQKNTEAFF
TRBD1	TRBJ2-6	many	TRBV12-3/TRBV12-4	20	TGTGCCAGCAGCCACTTACCGACCGAGGACAGGGGGCTTGGGGCCAACGTCCTGACTTTC	CASSHLPTEDRGLGANVLTF
.	TRBJ2-3	.	TRBV9	15	TGTGCCAGCGGCCCGGGGGGAGGGGGCTCAGATACGCAGTATTTT	CASGPGGGGSDTQYF
TRBD2	TRBJ2-3	.	TRBV4-1	14	TGCGCCAGCAGCCCTACTAGCGCTACAGATACGCAGTATTTT	CASSPTSATDTQYF
TRBD2	TRBJ2-7	few	TRBV4-3	17	TGCGCCAGCAGCCAAGATCGGTCCAATTCGGGAGGTTGGGAGCAGTACTTC	CASSQDRSNSGGWEQYF
.	TRBJ2-1	.	TRBV11-3	12	TGTGCCAGCAGCTCTAGAGGTCATGAGCAGTTCTTC	CASSSRGHEQFF
TRBD1	TRBJ1-6	.	TRBV4-3	15	TGCGCCAGCTGCCAAGACAGGGGGCCGGGTTCACCCCTCCACTTT	CASCQDRGPGSPLHF
TRBD1	TRBJ1-1	.	TRBV7-9	14	TGTGCCAGCACCTGGGACAGGACTAACACTGAAGCTTTCTTT	CASTWDRTNTEAFF
.	TRBJ2-7	.	TRBV7-6	14	TGTGCCGGCAGCTTACGGAGTAGCTCCTACGAGCAGTACTTC	CAGSLRSSSYEQYF
.	TRBJ2-7	many	TRBV4-3	15	TGCGCCAGCAGCCAAGATAAGACTGCCTTCTACGAGCAGTACTTC	CASSQDKTAFYEQYF
.	TRBJ2-7	.	TRBV28	12	TGTGCCAGCAGTTTTGACCCCAACGAGCAGTACTTC	CASSFDPNEQYF
TRBD2	TRBJ2-7	many	TRBV13	14	TGTGCCAGCAGCACTAGCGGGAGAGGGTACGAGCAGTACTTC	CASSTSGRGYEQYF
TRBD2	TRBJ2-3	few	TRBV24-1	19	TGTGCCACCAGTGGCGGGACTAGCGGGCCACAATCGGTCACAGATACGCAGTATTTT	CATSGGTSGPQSVTDTQYF
TRBD2	TRBJ2-3	many	TRBV3-1	16	TGTGCCAGCAGCCAAGCTCTAGCGGGGGCAACAGATACGCAGTATTTT	CASSQALAGATDTQYF